This T cell receptor beta chain was recovered during a study of Graves' ophthalmopathy and Graves' hyperthyroidism. V was shortened by 10 bases and J by 2 bases, with 11 bases between the two germline ends. The CDR3 is made up of 12 amino acids. Germline CDR1 and CDR2: SNHLY and FYNNEI. TCR beta CDR3 regions were amplified from RNA transcripts. The library came from an HTBI-primed first-round RT-PCR and a second-round multiplex PCR. TCRdb independently ran MiXCR on the multiplex PCR reads; one entry per CDR3 protein. The data contain more than 300,000 distinct CDR3 sequences, approximately 15% of them singletons. This clonotype was found many times.

This TCR came from a woman under 30 with stable Graves' hyperthyroidism. Sequencing was carried out using peripheral blood. This chain connects TRBV2 to TRBJ1-2; D is uncertain. The CDR3 protein is CATTQDNYGYTF. The CDR3 DNA reads as TGTGCCACCACCCAGGACAACTATGGCTACACCTTC.